Listed here are 8 T cell receptor beta chains from one sample, sequenced in a study of shared clonotypes between healthy human individuals. The method was immunoSEQ multiplex PCR; TCRdb's version includes in-frame clones alone and lacks a portion of them. The sample contains about 2.4 million clones, under 95% of which appear only once. Sample: naive CD4+ T cells from PBMCs. Regarding subset: CD45RA+ positively selected. The receptors originated from a man between 18 and 35 years old in good health. Some clones in this sample may be carry-over from other donors' samples.

This clone has a single count. The chain uses TRBV7-2 and TRBJ2-5; D remains ambiguous. V was clipped by 2 bases and J by 5 bases, with 9 bases between them. This CDR3 has 13 residues. Germline V gene sequence: CDR1 SGHTA, CDR2 FQGNSA. The CDR3 loop reads CASSLNQGETQYF. CDR3 nucleotides: TGTGCCAGCAGCTTAAATCAAGGGGAGACCCAGTACTTC.

The V call is TRBV5-1, the J call TRBJ2-7; D might be TRBD1 (6 bases). The CDR3 consists of 14 residues. V lost 4 bases, J lost 4 bases, and 15 bases lay in between. Germline V lookup: CDR1 SGHRS, CDR2 YFSETQ. CDR3 coding DNA: TGCGCCAGCAGCCCTCTTTCAGGGGAGTACGAGCAGTACTTC. Translating gives CASSPLSGEYEQYF.

This clone was recorded once. This sequence joins TRBV2 and TRBJ1-5, with 12 bases that match TRBD1. With V trimmed by 6 bases and J by 6 bases, 9 bases remained unmatched. The CDR3 extends over 16 amino acids. Germline V gene sequence: CDR1 SNHLY, CDR2 FYNNEI. The CDR3 protein is CASRPPGQGAGQPQHF. The CDR3 bases are TGTGCCAGCAGACCACCGGGACAGGGGGCTGGTCAGCCCCAGCATTTT.

The V call is TRBV18, the J call TRBJ2-5; 7 bases are a match to TRBD1. The V gene end was trimmed by 3 bases and the J gene end by 1 base; junction bases not matched to a gene: 5. This CDR3 contains 15 residues. The germline V gene encodes CDR1 KGHSH and CDR2 LQKENI. Written as DNA, the CDR3 is TGTGCCAGCTCACCTAAAAACAGGGGCCAAGAGACCCAGTACTTC. Amino acid sequence: CASSPKNRGQETQYF.

Note on this clone: The sample holds other DNA sequences that translate to the same CDR3. J is TRBJ1-2 and V is TRBV20-1; D is unresolved. This CDR3 spans 10 amino acids. Germline V gene sequence: CDR1 DFQATT, CDR2 SNEGSKA (reference sequence). The ends were cut back, 1 base at V and 7 bases at J, with 4 bases in the middle. DNA for the CDR3: TGCAGTGCTAGAGCCGGTGGCTACACCTTC. This codes for CSARAGGYTF.

The chain carries TRBV11-2 and TRBJ2-1, with D perhaps TRBD2 (6 bases). Per germline, CDR1 SGHAT and CDR2 FQNNGV. CDR3 length: 17 amino acids. V lost 2 bases and J lost 0, with 14 bases in between. The CDR3 DNA reads as TGTGCCAGCAGCTTATTATCCGGGGGAAGCTCCTACAATGAGCAGTTCTTC. It is translated as CASSLLSGGSSYNEQFF.

The genes are TRBV10-1 and TRBJ1-1, with 10 nucleotides matching TRBD1. The V gene's germline CDR1 is WNHNN and CDR2 SYGVQD (reference sequence). The V segment lost 6 bases and the J segment 1 base; nucleotides outside the gene matches: 8. This CDR3 is built from 16 residues. The CDR3 loop reads CASSEIRDRGNTEAFF. CDR3 in DNA: TGCGCCAGCAGCGAAATACGGGACAGGGGGAACACTGAAGCTTTCTTT.

The rearrangement uses TRBV10-2 and TRBJ1-4, with D uncertain. The V gene lost 4 bases and the J gene lost 0 bases, with 9 bases spanning the gap. The CDR3 totals 15 residues. CDR1 and CDR2 (germline): WSHSY, SAAADI. CDR3 nucleotides: TGCGCCAGCAGTGTCACGGCAGCAACTAATGAAAAACTGTTTTTT. Translated, it gives CASSVTAATNEKLFF.